At least ten counts were recorded for the clone carrying this T cell receptor beta chain. The sample originates from a study of Graves' ophthalmopathy and Graves' hyperthyroidism. The ends were cut back, 0 bases at V and 4 bases at J, with 7 bases in the middle. Germline loops: CDR1 MNHEY, CDR2 SVGEGT. The CDR3 sequence is 13 residues long. The TCR beta CDR3 regions underwent amplification from RNA transcripts. HTBI-primed RT-PCR formed the first round, and a multiplex PCR formed the second. TCRdb reprocessed the multiplex PCR reads with MiXCR, giving one entry per CDR3 protein. The sample includes almost 400,000 distinct CDR3 sequences, around 19% seen only once; the top ten take about 1.4%.

Sequences were obtained from peripheral blood. The V call is TRBV6-2 or TRBV6-3, the J call TRBJ2-7; D call uncertain. The source is a woman younger than 30 with Graves' ophthalmopathy. The CDR3 loop reads CASSYSPFYEQYF. DNA for the CDR3: TGTGCCAGCAGTTACTCTCCCTTTTACGAGCAGTACTTC.